This T cell receptor beta chain was found in a study of T cells after yellow fever vaccination. Looking at the study overall: Any fraction with a low cell number was prepared using SMART-Seq v4 Ultra Low Input.

This clonotype was seen more than once but under ten times. What it binds is unknown. The V end was cut by 0 bases, the J end by 8 bases, with 10 bases between. The CDR3 consists of 13 residues. Germline lookup yields CDR1 SEHNR and CDR2 FQNEAQ (reference sequence). Study-level results: Some clonotypes, a small share, were shared between CD4 and CD8 compartments. Contaminants from the bulk population, in the form of abundant clonotypes, could be found in FACS-sorted repertoires. Researchers report a weaker secondary response that nonetheless peaked faster, day 5 versus 15.

Using its own MiXCR run on the 5' RACE reads, TCRdb lists one record per CDR3 protein. The sample lists about 320,000 distinct CDR3 sequences, roughly an eighth occurring once. This sequence originates from a man aged 18-30 years who received the YFV17D yellow fever vaccine. This specimen was CD4+ T cells sorted from PBMCs, taken 15 days after the yellow fever booster vaccination. The V call is TRBV7-9, the J call TRBJ1-2; the D is unclear. CDR3 loop: CASSLATGRGYTF. In DNA, the CDR3 is TGTGCCAGCAGCTTAGCTACTGGTAGAGGCTACACCTTC. Combining the CDR3 with reference TRBV7-9 and TRBJ1-2 gives the whole variable domain DTGVSQNPRHKITKRGQNVTFRCDPISEHNRLYWYRQTLGQGPEFLTYFQNEAQLEKSRLLSDRFSAERPKGSFSTLEIQRTEQGDSAMYLCASSLATGRGYTFGSGTRLTVV.